The rows below give T cell receptor beta chains drawn from one sample of a study of type 1 and type 2 diabetes patients. TCRdb recomputed calls from the multiplex PCR reads with MiXCR, one row per CDR3 protein. The sample holds around 300,000 distinct CDR3 sequences, around 47% seen once. The specimen sequenced was peripheral blood mononuclear cells (PBMCs). These receptors all stem from a man aged 18 to 29 with type 2 diabetes. Each CDR3 is given with its conserved first and last residue.

CDR3: CASSFTTGQGYGYTF
V: TRBV7-2
length: 15

CDR3: CSAYSTVADQETQYF
V: TRBV20-1
length: 15

CDR3: CASSPLPGPNSPLHF
V: TRBV19
length: 15

CDR3: CASSVADSEQYF
V: TRBV9
length: 12

CDR3: CSAQDRPSGANVLTF
V: TRBV20-1
length: 15

CDR3: CASSPAGASETQYF
V: TRBV7-2
length: 14

CDR3: CASRPVQDLSNTEAFF
V: TRBV6-5
length: 16

CDR3: CASSRFSRTGFGNTIYF
V: TRBV19
length: 17

CDR3: CSARVPGLAGGLGIYEQYF
V: TRBV20-1
length: 19

CDR3: CSARPSERMQYF
V: TRBV20-1
length: 12

CDR3: CAIRQGRNYGYTF
V: TRBV10-3
length: 13

CDR3: CASSSQGATGENIQYF
V: TRBV5-1
length: 16

CDR3: CASSAGEVNTGELFF
V: TRBV19
length: 15

CDR3: CASSLPGVDTDTQYF
V: TRBV12-3/TRBV12-4
length: 15

CDR3: CASSGLSKDSKSYGYTF
V: TRBV28
length: 17

CDR3: CSAATWDPEETQYF
V: TRBV20-1
length: 14

CDR3: CASSSGVHNSPLHF
V: TRBV6-5
length: 14

CDR3: CASSEWGYNEQFF
V: TRBV10-2
length: 13

CDR3: CASSVERGGRETQYF
V: TRBV9
length: 15

CDR3: CASSQLLLGRETQYF
V: TRBV7-6
length: 15

CDR3: CSAKDYEQYF
V: TRBV20-1
length: 10

CDR3: CASSSRPGTSGMAAEQYF
V: TRBV7-2
length: 18

CDR3: CSVEGTGINEKLFF
V: TRBV29-1
length: 14

CDR3: CSAQGAAETQYF
V: TRBV20-1
length: 12

CDR3: CSAAKDPHTGELFF
V: TRBV20-1
length: 14

CDR3: CASSTGRSSYEQYF
V: TRBV7-2
length: 14

CDR3: CASCPWADTEAFF
V: TRBV12-3/TRBV12-4
length: 13

CDR3: CSARDPGRLNEKLFF
V: TRBV20-1
length: 15

CDR3: CASRTPTTGANVLTF
V: TRBV19
length: 15

CDR3: CASSTLASLRDTQYF
V: TRBV19
length: 15

CDR3: CASSFRQITDTQYF
V: TRBV5-1
length: 14

CDR3: CASSTAGTDSYEQYF
V: TRBV28
length: 15

CDR3: CASSYGGHANQETQYF
V: TRBV7-2
length: 16

CDR3: CASRRDRDMNTEAFF
V: TRBV10-2
length: 15

CDR3: CAWSPPSSYEQYF
V: TRBV30
length: 13

CDR3: CAISTQGAYEQYF
V: TRBV10-3
length: 13

CDR3: CASSLGRPGGEQYF
V: TRBV28
length: 14

CDR3: CASSLIFDTAYEQYF
V: TRBV7-3
length: 15

CDR3: CASSLGLRTEAFF
V: TRBV2
length: 13

CDR3: CATRGGGGETQYF
V: TRBV24-1
length: 13

CDR3: CASSPLGGAYEQYF
V: TRBV7-8
length: 14

CDR3: CASSLGGTPGETQYF
V: TRBV7-6
length: 15

CDR3: CASSIGPGRASDEQFF
V: TRBV19
length: 16

CDR3: CASSVGSTDTQYF
V: TRBV9
length: 13

CDR3: CASSSPTTEAFF
V: TRBV28
length: 12

CDR3: CASSIGDRQNGQYF
V: TRBV19
length: 14

CDR3: CASSTQGTATTGYTF
V: TRBV7-9
length: 15

CDR3: CASSLIGTSVENEQFF
V: TRBV5-1
length: 16

CDR3: CASSHTGQGAVAFF
V: TRBV4-3
length: 14

CDR3: CSARQGGRVGELFF
V: TRBV20-1
length: 14

CDR3: CASTPRAVNNSPLHF
V: TRBV7-8
length: 15